The clone carrying this T cell receptor (beta chain) was detected only once. The antigen is unknown. The data were obtained in a study of cytomegalovirus exposure and HLA in healthy donors. Study results and limitations: Subsequent analysis of the roughly 120 validation repertoires found a tendency for first-cohort TCR clusters to co-occur.

Assay used: immunoSEQ multiplex PCR; TCRdb lists only in-frame clones, some missing. The repertoire holds about 170,000 clones, with around 96% as singletons. Trimming left V 1 base short and J 10 bases short, with 16 bases between. This CDR3 spans 14 amino acids. Looked up from germline, CDR1 is LNHDA and CDR2 is SQIVND (reference sequence). The chain couples TRBV19 to TRBJ1-1; tentative D call: TRBD1 (5 bases). Sequencing used PBMCs. This receptor was obtained from a young woman in good health and CMV-seronegative. CDR3 region: CASSIVRVGGPAFF. The DNA of the CDR3 is TGTGCCAGTAGTATAGTTAGGGTGGGGGGTCCAGCTTTCTTT. Together with reference TRBV19 and TRBJ1-1, the CDR3 gives the full variable domain: DGGITQSPKYLFRKEGQNVTLSCEQNLNHDAMYWYRQDPGQGLRLIYYSQIVNDFQKGDIAEGYSVSREKKESFPLTVTSAQKNPTAFYLCASSIVRVGGPAFFGQGTRLTVV.